A single sample gave rise to the 18 T cell receptor beta chains below, sequenced in a study of T cells in Graves' hyperthyroidism and ophthalmopathy (dated by TCRdb to about 2019). Libraries came from multiplex PCR. TCRdb names Illumina HiSeq 2000 as the instrument used. Amplification of TCR beta CDR3 regions was carried out from RNA transcripts. The TCR CDR3 was subjected to a first round of RT-PCR using the HTBI primer set and the Qiagen OneStep RT-PCR kit. TCRdb took the public reads, trimmed them with fastp at Q25, ran MiXCR for clone calling and kept in-frame beta chains. Duplicate CDR3 protein sequences are folded into a single record with the most common DNA and genes. Across this sample there are more than 600,000 distinct CDR3 sequences, with over 15% seen only once. In total, the top ten clones hold under 8.5% of the sample. The sequencing sample was made of blood. The receptors originated from a man between 18 and 29 years old with Graves' hyperthyroidism.

Comments on this clonotype: A single base separates this from a much larger clone, so it may be a read error. This sequence joins TRBV7-2 and TRBJ1-4; D gene uncertain. The CDR3 spans 16 residues. Germline CDR1 reads SGHTA; CDR2 reads FQGNSA. The V gene lost 1 base and the J gene lost 5 bases, with 14 bases spanning the gap. The CDR3 reads CASSLESAGINEKLFF. CDR3 nucleotide sequence: TGTGCCAGCAGCTTAGAATCCGCCGGTATCAATGAAAAACTGTTTTTT.

This chain uses TRBV19 with TRBJ2-7; possible D gene TRBD2, 5 bases. There are 13 residues in the CDR3. V lost 3 bases and J lost 6, with 12 bases in between. From germline, CDR1 is LNHDA and CDR2 SQIVND (reference sequence). CDR3 coding DNA: TGTGCCAGTAGTATGGGAGCTTCCCTCGAGCAGTACTTC. As protein: CASSMGASLEQYF.

The chain carries TRBV5-5 and TRBJ2-3; TRBD1 might be the D (6 bases). Trimming shortened V by 2 bases and J by 0 bases, and 13 bases separated the two germline ends. Germline V gives CDR1 SGHKS, CDR2 YYEKEE (reference sequence). The CDR3 runs to 16 residues. In DNA form, the CDR3 reads TGTGCCAGCAGCTTCAGGGGACGGTCCAGCACAGATACGCAGTATTTT. Translating gives CASSFRGRSSTDTQYF.

This clonotype was counted ten times or more. V is TRBV28 and J is TRBJ1-5; TRBD1 might be the D (5 bases). Germline V gene lookup returns CDR1 MDHEN and CDR2 SYDVKM. CDR3 size: 15 residues. The V end was cut by 7 bases, the J end by 6 bases, with 19 bases between. This CDR3 reads CASTSVVGGVQPQHF. The CDR3 DNA reads as TGTGCCAGCACCTCGGTTGTCGGGGGAGTTCAGCCCCAGCATTTT.

The CDR3 DNA reads as TGCAGTGCTAGTAGCGGGACTAGCGCGACCCAGTACTTC. Translation gives CSASSGTSATQYF. V usage is TRBV20-1 and J usage is TRBJ2-5; 10 bases fit TRBD2. There are 13 residues in the CDR3. The trim removed 3 bases at V and 7 bases at J, leaving 5 bases unmatched. Germline V lookup: CDR1 DFQATT, CDR2 SNEGSKA (reference sequence).

This clonotype was counted ten times or more. The rearrangement links TRBV2 to TRBJ2-6; TRBD1 agrees at 10 bases. Germline V gives CDR1 SNHLY, CDR2 FYNNEI. This CDR3 spans 16 amino acids. V shed 8 bases, J shed 0 bases, and the junction held 4 bases outside the gene matches. In DNA form, the CDR3 reads TGTGCCAGCGGAGGGACAGGGGCCTCTGGGGCCAACGTCCTGACTTTC. As protein: CASGGTGASGANVLTF.

On this clonotype itself: This may stem from a read error, because a much larger clone lies one nucleotide away. The chain employs TRBV12-3 or TRBV12-4 and TRBJ2-7; unclear D gene. Trimming took 7 bases from V and 4 from J, leaving 14 bases between them. The CDR3 sequence is 13 residues long. This CDR3 reads CASTPVRWYEQYF. The CDR3 DNA reads TGTGCCAGCACCCCGGTGCGCTGGTACGAGCAGTACTTC.

The gene calls are TRBV18 and TRBJ2-2; TRBD2 aligns across 9 bases. The CDR3 runs to 15 residues. Per germline, CDR1 KGHSH and CDR2 LQKENI. With 1 base clipped from V and 7 bases from J, the junction kept 4 bases outside the gene matches. DNA for the CDR3: TGTGCCAGCTCACCACGGCGGGAGGGCGTCGGGGAGCTGTTTTTT. This codes for CASSPRREGVGELFF.

On this clonotype: Relative to the germline gene, one junction end is altered; a read error may explain this. The chain recombines TRBV7-2 with TRBJ1-3, with D possibly TRBD1 on 5 matching bases. Germline V gene data show CDR1 as SGHTA and CDR2 as FQGNSA. The CDR3 is 17 amino acids. CDR3 region: CAGSLGYRGRPGNTIYF. CDR3 nucleotides: TGTGCCGGCAGCTTAGGCTATAGGGGCCGTCCTGGAAACACCATATATTTT. The full variable domain, rest sourced from reference TRBV7-2 and TRBJ1-3, is GAGVSQSPSNKVTEKGKDVELRCDPISGHTALYWYRQSLGQGLEFLIYFQGNSAPDKSGLPSDRFSAERTGGSVSTLTIQRTQQEDSAVYLCAGSLGYRGRPGNTIYFGEGSWLTVV.

This clonotype was observed a handful of times. The rearrangement joins TRBV6-1 to TRBJ2-5; possibly TRBD1 for D (5 bases). This CDR3 is 13 amino acids long. Trimming shortened V by 2 bases and J by 3 bases, and 7 bases separated the two germline ends. Germline CDR1 and CDR2: MNHNS and SASEGT. The CDR3: CASSELGEETQYF. In DNA form, the CDR3 reads TGTGCCAGCAGTGAACTAGGGGAAGAGACCCAGTACTTC.

This clonotype was counted at least ten times. This sequence joins TRBV11-2 and TRBJ2-1, with 11 bases matching TRBD2. CDR1 is SGHAT, CDR2 FQNNGV, per germline. The CDR3 consists of 15 residues. The ends lost 6 bases at V and 4 bases at J; junction bases unmatched: 5. CDR3 sequence reads: CASRGTSGRYNEQFF. The CDR3 coding sequence is TGTGCCAGCAGGGGGACTAGCGGTCGGTACAATGAGCAGTTCTTC.

This clonotype showed up many times. This chain connects TRBV28 to TRBJ1-4; TRBD1 matches 7 bases. The junction had 19 bases not matched to a gene; V was cut back by 8 bases and J by 10 bases. The germline V gene encodes CDR1 MDHEN and CDR2 SYDVKM. The CDR3 covers 16 residues. In DNA, the CDR3 is TGTGCCAGCGGAACTGCTCGGGACAGAATTAGGGGAAAACTGTTTTTT. Translation: CASGTARDRIRGKLFF.

The J gene is TRBJ1-2, the V gene TRBV12-3 or TRBV12-4; no definite D call. Between the trimmed V and J ends, which lost 3 bases and 0 bases, there was a span of 5 bases. The CDR3 is 13 residues long. The CDR3 reads CASSFLANYGYTF. The CDR3 DNA reads as TGTGCCAGCAGTTTCCTAGCTAACTATGGCTACACCTTC.

This clonotype was observed a handful of times. The chain is built from TRBV6-6 and TRBJ2-7; D is unclear. The V end was cut by 0 bases, the J end by 3 bases, with 12 bases between. CDR3 length: 15 amino acids. Germline CDR1 and CDR2: MNHNY and SVGAGI (reference sequence). The CDR3 loop is CASSYSGRRYYEQYF. CDR3 nucleotide sequence: TGTGCCAGCAGTTACTCAGGCCGACGCTACTACGAGCAGTACTTC.

The gene calls are TRBV24-1 and TRBJ2-5; 12 nucleotides match TRBD1. J was trimmed by 5 bases and V by 4 bases; bases with no gene match: 7. The CDR3 extends over 16 amino acids. Germline V CDR1 and CDR2: KGHDR, SFDVKD. CDR3 amino acids: CATSDSGTGGAETQYF. The CDR3 DNA follows: TGTGCCACCAGTGACTCCGGGACAGGGGGCGCGGAGACCCAGTACTTC.

At least ten counts were recorded for this clonotype. V gene TRBV7-9 combines with J gene TRBJ1-1; D call uncertain. This CDR3 region has 13 residues. V was trimmed by 3 bases and J by 2 bases, leaving 7 bases between them. The V gene's germline CDR1 is SEHNR and CDR2 FQNEAQ (reference sequence). The CDR3 reads CASSFKRNTEAFF. For the CDR3, the DNA is TGTGCCAGCAGCTTTAAAAGAAACACTGAAGCTTTCTTT.

This clonotype was seen a handful of times. The CDR3 DNA reads TGTGCCAGTAGTATAGAAGGGGAAGAGACCCAGTACTTC. Protein sequence: CASSIEGEETQYF. The J gene is TRBJ2-5, the V gene TRBV19; D perhaps matches TRBD1 (5 bases). Germline CDR1 reads LNHDA; CDR2 reads SQIVND (reference sequence). This CDR3 comprises 13 residues. The V end was cut by 0 bases, the J end by 3 bases, with 5 bases between.

The rearrangement links TRBV12-3 or TRBV12-4 to TRBJ1-1; no clear D gene. This CDR3 contains 13 residues. V was pared by 3 bases and J by 3 bases, with 8 bases between. CDR3 in amino acids: CASSFLSDTEAFF. The CDR3 DNA sequence: TGTGCCAGCAGTTTTCTTTCGGACACTGAAGCTTTCTTT.